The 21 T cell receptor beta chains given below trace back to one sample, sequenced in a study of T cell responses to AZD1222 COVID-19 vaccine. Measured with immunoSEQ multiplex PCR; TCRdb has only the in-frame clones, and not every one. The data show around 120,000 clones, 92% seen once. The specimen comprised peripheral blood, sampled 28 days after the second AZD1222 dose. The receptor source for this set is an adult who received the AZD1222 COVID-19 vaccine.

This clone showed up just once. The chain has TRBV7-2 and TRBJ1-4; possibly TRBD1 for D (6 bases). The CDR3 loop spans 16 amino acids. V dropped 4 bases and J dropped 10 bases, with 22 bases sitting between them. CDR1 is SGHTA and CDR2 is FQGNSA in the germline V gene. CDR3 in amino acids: CASSSPSEGGGGKLFF. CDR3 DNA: TGTGCCAGCAGCTCCCCTTCGGAGGGGGGTGGAGGAAAACTGTTTTTT.

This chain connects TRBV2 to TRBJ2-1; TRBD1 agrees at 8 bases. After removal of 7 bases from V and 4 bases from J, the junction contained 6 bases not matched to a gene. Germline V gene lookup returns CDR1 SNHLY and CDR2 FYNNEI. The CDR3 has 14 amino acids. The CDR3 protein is CASTRDRSYNEQFF. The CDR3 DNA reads TGTGCCAGCACTCGGGACAGGTCGTACAATGAGCAGTTCTTC.

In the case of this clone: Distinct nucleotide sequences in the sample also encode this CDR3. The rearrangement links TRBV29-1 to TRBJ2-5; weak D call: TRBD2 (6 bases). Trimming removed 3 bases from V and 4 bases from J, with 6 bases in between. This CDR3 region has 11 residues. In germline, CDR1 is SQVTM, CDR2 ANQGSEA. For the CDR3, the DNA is TGCAGCGTTGAGCGGGGAGAGACCCAGTACTTC. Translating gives CSVERGETQYF.

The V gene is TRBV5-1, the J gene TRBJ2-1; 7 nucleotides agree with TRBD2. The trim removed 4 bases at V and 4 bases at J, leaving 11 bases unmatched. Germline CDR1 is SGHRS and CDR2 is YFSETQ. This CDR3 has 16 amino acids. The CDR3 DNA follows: TGCGCCAGCAGCCCCAACGCGGGGGACGTATACAATGAGCAGTTCTTC. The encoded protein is CASSPNAGDVYNEQFF.

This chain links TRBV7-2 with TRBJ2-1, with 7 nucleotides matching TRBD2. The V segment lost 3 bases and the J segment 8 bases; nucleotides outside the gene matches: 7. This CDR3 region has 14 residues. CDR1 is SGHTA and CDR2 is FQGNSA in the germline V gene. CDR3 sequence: CASSFSGLEDEQFF. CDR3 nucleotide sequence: TGTGCCAGCAGCTTTTCAGGACTAGAGGATGAGCAGTTCTTC.

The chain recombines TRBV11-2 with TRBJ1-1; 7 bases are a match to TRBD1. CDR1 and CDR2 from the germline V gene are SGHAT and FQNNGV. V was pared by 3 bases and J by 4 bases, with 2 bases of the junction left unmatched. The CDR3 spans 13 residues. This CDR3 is CASSFTGATEAFF. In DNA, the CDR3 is TGTGCCAGCAGCTTCACAGGGGCCACTGAAGCTTTCTTT.

CDR3 sequence (DNA): TGTGCCAGCAGTTACCGCCCGGGACAGGGGCTGAGAGGCTACACCTTC. Protein product: CASSYRPGQGLRGYTF. The chain carries TRBV6-5 and TRBJ1-2; TRBD1 agrees at 10 bases. This CDR3 is 16 amino acids long. The germline gives CDR1 MNHEY, CDR2 SVGAGI. V was clipped by 2 bases and J by 8 bases; unmatched bases: 11.

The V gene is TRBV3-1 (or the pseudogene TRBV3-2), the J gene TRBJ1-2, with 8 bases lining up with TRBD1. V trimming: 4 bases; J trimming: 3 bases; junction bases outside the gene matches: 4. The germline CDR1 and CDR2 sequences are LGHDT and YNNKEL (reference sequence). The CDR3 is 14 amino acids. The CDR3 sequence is CASSPGQVDYGYTF. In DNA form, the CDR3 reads TGTGCCAGCAGCCCGGGACAGGTCGACTATGGCTACACCTTC.

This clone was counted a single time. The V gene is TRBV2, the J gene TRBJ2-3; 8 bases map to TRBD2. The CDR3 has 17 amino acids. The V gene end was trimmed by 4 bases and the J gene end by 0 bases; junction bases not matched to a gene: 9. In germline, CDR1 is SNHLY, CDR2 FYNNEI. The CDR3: CASSVTRGGPSTDTQYF. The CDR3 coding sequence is TGTGCCAGCAGTGTGACTCGCGGGGGGCCTAGCACAGATACGCAGTATTTT.

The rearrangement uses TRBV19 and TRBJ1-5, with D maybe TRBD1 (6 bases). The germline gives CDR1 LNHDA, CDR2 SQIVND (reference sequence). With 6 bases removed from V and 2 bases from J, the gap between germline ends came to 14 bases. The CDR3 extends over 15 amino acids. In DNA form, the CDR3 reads TGTGCCAGTAGAAGTCAGGGGAGTGGCAATCAGCCCCAGCATTTT. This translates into CASRSQGSGNQPQHF.

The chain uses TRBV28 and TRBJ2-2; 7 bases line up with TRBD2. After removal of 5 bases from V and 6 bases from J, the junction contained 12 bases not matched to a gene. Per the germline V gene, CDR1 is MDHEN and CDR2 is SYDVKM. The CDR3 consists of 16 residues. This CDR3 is CASSVYMGAGAGELFF. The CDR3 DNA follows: TGTGCCAGCAGTGTCTACATGGGTGCGGGGGCCGGGGAGCTGTTTTTT.

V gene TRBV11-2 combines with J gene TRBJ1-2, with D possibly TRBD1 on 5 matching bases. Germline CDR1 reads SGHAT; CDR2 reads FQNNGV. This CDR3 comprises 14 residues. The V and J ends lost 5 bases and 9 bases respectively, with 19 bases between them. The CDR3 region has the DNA TGTGCCAGCAGCCCCGGACATGGTTGGACGAGCTACACCTTC. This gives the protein CASSPGHGWTSYTF.

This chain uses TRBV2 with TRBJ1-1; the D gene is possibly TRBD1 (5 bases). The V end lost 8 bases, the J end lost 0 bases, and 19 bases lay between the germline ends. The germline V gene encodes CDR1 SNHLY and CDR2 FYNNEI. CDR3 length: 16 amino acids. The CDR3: CASSTRGRLMNTEAFF. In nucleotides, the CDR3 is TGTGCCAGCTCAACTCGGGGCCGACTCATGAACACTGAAGCTTTCTTT.

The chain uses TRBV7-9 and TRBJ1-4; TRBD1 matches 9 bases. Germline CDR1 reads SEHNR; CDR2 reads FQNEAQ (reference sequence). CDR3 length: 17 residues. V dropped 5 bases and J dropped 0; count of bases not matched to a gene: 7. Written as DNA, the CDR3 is TGTGCCAGCAGCCCCGGGACAGGGATTGCAACTAATGAAAAACTGTTTTTT. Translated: CASSPGTGIATNEKLFF.

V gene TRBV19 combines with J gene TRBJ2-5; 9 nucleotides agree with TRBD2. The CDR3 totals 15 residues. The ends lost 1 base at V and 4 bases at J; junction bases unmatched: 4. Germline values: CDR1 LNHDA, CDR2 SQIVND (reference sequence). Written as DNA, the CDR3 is TGTGCCAGTAGTATAGCGCCTAGCGGGGTAGAGACCCAGTACTTC. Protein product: CASSIAPSGVETQYF.

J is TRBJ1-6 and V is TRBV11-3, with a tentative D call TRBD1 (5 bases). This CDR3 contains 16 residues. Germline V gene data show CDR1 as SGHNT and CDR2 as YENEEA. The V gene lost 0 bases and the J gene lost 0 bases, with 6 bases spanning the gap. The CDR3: CASSLEGGSYNSPLHF. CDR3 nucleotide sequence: TGTGCCAGCAGCTTAGAGGGGGGCTCCTATAATTCACCCCTCCACTTT.

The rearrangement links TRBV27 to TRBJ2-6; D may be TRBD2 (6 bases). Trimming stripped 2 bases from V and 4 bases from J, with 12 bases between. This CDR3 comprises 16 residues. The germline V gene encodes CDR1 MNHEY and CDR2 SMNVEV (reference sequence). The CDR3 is CASSLGRTPGANVLTF. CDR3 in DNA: TGTGCCAGCAGTTTAGGGAGGACCCCAGGGGCCAACGTCCTGACTTTC.

CDR3 sequence (DNA): TGTGCCAGTAGTATAGGCGGCGGGACCAACACAGATACGCAGTATTTT. Its protein is CASSIGGGTNTDTQYF. The V gene is TRBV19, the J gene TRBJ2-3; tentative D call: TRBD2 (6 bases). The V gene's germline CDR1 is LNHDA and CDR2 SQIVND (reference sequence). Trimming left V 1 base short and J 2 bases short, with 13 bases between. The CDR3 has 16 amino acids.

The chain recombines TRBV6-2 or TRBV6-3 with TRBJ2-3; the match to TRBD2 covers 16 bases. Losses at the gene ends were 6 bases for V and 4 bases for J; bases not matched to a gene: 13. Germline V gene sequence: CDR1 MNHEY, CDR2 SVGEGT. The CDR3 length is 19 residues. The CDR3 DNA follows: TGTGCCAGCAGCTCGGGACTAGCGGGAGGGCCCCTGATCGCAGATACGCAGTATTTT. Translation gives CASSSGLAGGPLIADTQYF.

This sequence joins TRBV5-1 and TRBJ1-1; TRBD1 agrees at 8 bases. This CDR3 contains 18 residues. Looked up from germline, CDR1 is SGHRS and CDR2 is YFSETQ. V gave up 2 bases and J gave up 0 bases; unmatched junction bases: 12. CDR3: CASSLLDLSGGMNTEAFF. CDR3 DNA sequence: TGCGCCAGCAGCTTACTGGACCTGTCAGGGGGCATGAACACTGAAGCTTTCTTT.

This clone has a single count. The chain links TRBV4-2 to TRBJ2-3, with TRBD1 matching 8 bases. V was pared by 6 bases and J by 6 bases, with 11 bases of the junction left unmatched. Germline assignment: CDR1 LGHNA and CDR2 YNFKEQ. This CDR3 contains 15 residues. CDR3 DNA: TGTGCCAGCAGTCGAACGGCAGGGGGCTGGGATACGCAGTATTTT. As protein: CASSRTAGGWDTQYF.